A single sample is the source of the 17 T cell receptor beta chains below, sequenced in a study of blood T cell repertoires in COVID-19 (dated by TCRdb to about 2020). The library was prepared using the immunoSEQ multiplex PCR assay. What TCRdb holds here is the immuneACCESS table cut down to in-frame rearrangements. Part of the clones is not present; checked against another copy, under half of the missing clones reflect an unresolved V gene, and the others are unexplained. Across this sample there are a few hundred thousand clones, with 87% seen only once. Of the sample, around 2.5% falls within the top ten clones. The sequenced sample was peripheral blood. The source of these receptors is a woman between 45 and 60 years old with acute or convalescent COVID-19.

This chain uses TRBV25-1 with TRBJ2-5; D unresolved. The germline V gene has CDR1 MGHDK and CDR2 SYGVNS. This CDR3 has 13 residues. V was clipped by 1 base and J by 5 bases, with 8 bases between them. The CDR3 loop reads CASSELSRETQYF. CDR3 bases: TGTGCCAGCAGTGAATTATCTAGGGAGACCCAGTACTTC.

V usage is TRBV7-2 and J usage is TRBJ1-2; weak D call: TRBD1 (5 bases). Germline lookup yields CDR1 SGHTA and CDR2 FQGNSA. The length of the CDR3 is 15 residues. Trimming removed 2 bases at V and 0 bases at J, with 10 bases between. The CDR3 nucleotides read TGTGCCAGCAGCTTAACGGCGGGGGCTAACTATGGCTACACCTTC. Its protein is CASSLTAGANYGYTF.

Details on this clone: Other DNA sequences in this sample translate to the same CDR3. The chain employs TRBV28 and TRBJ1-5; 7 bases agree with TRBD1. Germline lookup yields CDR1 MDHEN and CDR2 SYDVKM. V trimming: 4 bases; J trimming: 4 bases; junction bases outside the gene matches: 4. This CDR3 is built from 14 residues. The CDR3 nucleotides read TGTGCCAGCAGTTCAGGGGGTGGGAATCAGCCCCAGCATTTT. Its protein product is CASSSGGGNQPQHF.

The rearrangement links TRBV7-9 to TRBJ1-6, with TRBD1 matching over 10 bases. CDR1 is SEHNR, CDR2 FQNEAQ, per germline (reference sequence). This CDR3 has 15 residues. V lost 5 bases and J lost 7; bases outside the gene matches: 5. This CDR3 reads CASSRQGAKNSPLHF. CDR3 DNA sequence: TGTGCCAGCAGCCGACAGGGGGCAAAGAATTCACCCCTCCACTTT.

The chain recombines TRBV9 with TRBJ1-3; D unresolved. Germline CDR1 reads SGDLS; CDR2 reads YYNGEE. V was cut by 4 bases and J by 3 bases, with 5 bases left in between. The CDR3 is 12 amino acids. The CDR3 region is CASSINGNTIYF. CDR3 DNA: TGTGCCAGCAGCATCAATGGAAACACCATATATTTT.

The CDR3 sequence is CASSQDWSGSRYEQYF. For the CDR3, the DNA is TGCGCCAGCAGCCAAGATTGGAGCGGGTCCCGCTACGAGCAGTACTTC. The chain has TRBV4-3 and TRBJ2-7; D possibly corresponds to TRBD2 (6 bases). The CDR3 is 16 amino acids. The germline V gene encodes CDR1 LGHNA and CDR2 YSLEER. Trimming pared 0 bases from V and 3 bases from J, leaving 15 bases between.

This clone was counted a single time. The V call is TRBV20-1, the J call TRBJ1-2; D gene ambiguous. This CDR3 comprises 11 residues. Germline CDR1 is DFQATT and CDR2 is SNEGSKA (reference sequence). The V end lost 6 bases, the J end lost 5 bases, and 10 bases lay between the germline ends. The CDR3 nucleotides read TGCAGTGCAAGCGGCCGGTATGGCTACACCTTC. It translates to CSASGRYGYTF.

This clone was found a few times. V is TRBV10-3 and J is TRBJ2-7; 9 bases align to TRBD1. The CDR3 is made up of 17 amino acids. V gave up 1 base and J gave up 3 bases; unmatched junction bases: 10. Germline V gene lookup returns CDR1 ENHRY and CDR2 SYGVKD. The CDR3 sequence: CAISEFAGTGSFYEQYF. The CDR3, as DNA: TGTGCCATCAGTGAGTTCGCCGGGACAGGGTCTTTCTACGAGCAGTACTTC.

The V call is TRBV7-2, the J call TRBJ2-1; 16 positions match TRBD2. The junction had 5 bases not matched to a gene; V was cut back by 4 bases and J by 11 bases. CDR3 length: 15 residues. Germline loops: CDR1 SGHTA, CDR2 FQGNSA. The CDR3, as DNA: TGTGCCAGCAGCTCGGGACTAGCGGGGGGGACTCAGCAGTTCTTC. Its protein is CASSSGLAGGTQQFF.

The rearrangement links TRBV7-9 to TRBJ2-1; 7 bases line up with TRBD2. The CDR3 sequence is 13 residues long. In germline, CDR1 is SEHNR, CDR2 FQNEAQ (reference sequence). V shed 4 bases, J shed 5 bases, and the junction held 2 bases outside the gene matches. The CDR3 DNA reads as TGTGCCAGCAGCTCGCTAGCGGACAATGAGCAGTTCTTC. It codes for CASSSLADNEQFF.

The J gene is TRBJ1-4, the V gene TRBV25-1, with D unclear. Germline values: CDR1 MGHDK, CDR2 SYGVNS. The V gene lost 6 bases and the J gene lost 3 bases, with 14 bases spanning the gap. This CDR3 contains 15 residues. The CDR3 DNA reads as TGTGCCAGCAGCGACTGGGTTGGCGCTAATGAAAAACTGTTTTTT. Protein sequence: CASSDWVGANEKLFF.

This chain joins TRBV30 and TRBJ2-7; 9 bases line up with TRBD2. J lost 3 bases, V lost 2 bases, and 8 bases had no gene match. Germline CDR1 is GTSNPN and CDR2 is SVGIG (reference sequence). CDR3 size: 15 residues. CDR3 DNA: TGTGCCTGGAGTTTCAACCTAGCGGGGCTCTACGAGCAGTACTTC. Protein sequence: CAWSFNLAGLYEQYF.

This chain links TRBV19 with TRBJ2-3; D remains unclear. Trimming cost V 1 base and J 6 bases, with 11 bases left between them. Germline CDR1 LNHDA, CDR2 SQIVND (reference sequence). This CDR3 comprises 14 residues. This chain's CDR3 is CASSIGRAGDTQYF. Written as DNA, the CDR3 is TGTGCCAGTAGTATAGGCCGAGCCGGGGATACGCAGTATTTT.

Regarding this clone: One end of the junction does not line up with germline, which may come from a read error. This chain uses TRBV7-7 with TRBJ2-7; TRBD1 agrees at 8 bases. The CDR3 totals 14 residues. The germline V gene has CDR1 SSHAT and CDR2 FNYEAQ (reference sequence). This CDR3 reads CASSLGQGLYEQYF. The CDR3 coding sequence is TGTGCTAGCAGCCTAGGACAGGGCTTATACGAGCAGTACTTC.

CDR3: CASSSRSGSLGEQYF. The CDR3 DNA is TGTGCCAGCAGCTCGCGTAGCGGGAGTCTAGGCGAGCAGTACTTC. This chain joins TRBV7-2 and TRBJ2-7; 9 nucleotides line up with TRBD2. The CDR3 is 15 amino acids. CDR1 is SGHTA, CDR2 FQGNSA, per germline. J lost 6 bases, V lost 4 bases, and 10 bases had no gene match.

This clone was seen a handful of times. This chain uses TRBV7-9 with TRBJ2-7; D is uncertain. CDR3 length equals 11 residues. The germline V gene encodes CDR1 SEHNR and CDR2 FQNEAQ (reference sequence). With 5 bases removed from V and 6 bases from J, the gap between germline ends came to 8 bases. Here the CDR3 DNA reads TGTGCCAGCAGCGATCATAGCGAGCAGTACTTC. Translating it yields CASSDHSEQYF.

The V and J genes are TRBV25-1 and TRBJ2-7, with 12 bases identical to TRBD1. CDR3 size: 14 residues. Germline CDR1 and CDR2: MGHDK and SYGVNS. Trimming took 7 bases from V and 2 from J; bases not matched to a gene: 3. The CDR3 region is CASIRDRGPYEQYF. The CDR3 nucleotides read TGTGCCAGCATTAGGGACAGGGGGCCCTACGAGCAGTACTTC.